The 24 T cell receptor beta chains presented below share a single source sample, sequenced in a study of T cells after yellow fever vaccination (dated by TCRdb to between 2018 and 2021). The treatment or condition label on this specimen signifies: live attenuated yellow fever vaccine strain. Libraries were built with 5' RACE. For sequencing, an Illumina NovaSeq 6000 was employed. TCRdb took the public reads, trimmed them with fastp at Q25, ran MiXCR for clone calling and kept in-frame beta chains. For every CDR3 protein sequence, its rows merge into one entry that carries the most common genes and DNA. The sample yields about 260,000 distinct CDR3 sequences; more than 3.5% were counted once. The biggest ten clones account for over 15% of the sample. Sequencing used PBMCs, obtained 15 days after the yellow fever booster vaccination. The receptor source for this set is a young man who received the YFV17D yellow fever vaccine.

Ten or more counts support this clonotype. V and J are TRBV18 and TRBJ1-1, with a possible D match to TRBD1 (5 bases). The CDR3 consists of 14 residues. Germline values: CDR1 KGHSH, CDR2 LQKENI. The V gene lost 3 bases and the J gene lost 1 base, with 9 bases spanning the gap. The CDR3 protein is CASSPPGRNTEAFF. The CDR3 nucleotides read TGTGCCAGCTCACCCCCAGGGAGGAACACTGAAGCTTTCTTT.

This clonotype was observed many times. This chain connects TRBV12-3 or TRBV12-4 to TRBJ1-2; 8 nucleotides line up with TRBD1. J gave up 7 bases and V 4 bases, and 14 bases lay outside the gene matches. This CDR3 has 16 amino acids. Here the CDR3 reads CASSSSTGDTLGGYTF. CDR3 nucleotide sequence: TGTGCCAGCAGTTCGTCGACAGGGGACACTTTAGGTGGCTACACCTTC.

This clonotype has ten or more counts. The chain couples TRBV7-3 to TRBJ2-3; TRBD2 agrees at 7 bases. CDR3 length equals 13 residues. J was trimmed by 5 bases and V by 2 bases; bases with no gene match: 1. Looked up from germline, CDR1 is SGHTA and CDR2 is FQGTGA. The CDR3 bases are TGTGCCAGCAGCTTACTAGCGGAAGATACGCAGTATTTT. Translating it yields CASSLLAEDTQYF. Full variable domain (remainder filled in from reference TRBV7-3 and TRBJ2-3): GAGVSQTPSNKVTEKGKYVELRCDPISGHTALYWYRQSLGQGPEFLIYFQGTGAADDSGLPNDRFFAVRPEGSVSTLKIQRTERGDSAVYLCASSLLAEDTQYFGPGTRLTVL.

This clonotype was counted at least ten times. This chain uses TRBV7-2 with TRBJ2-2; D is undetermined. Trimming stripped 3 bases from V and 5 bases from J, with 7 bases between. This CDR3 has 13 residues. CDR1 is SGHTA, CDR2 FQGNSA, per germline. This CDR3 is CASSLERTGELFF. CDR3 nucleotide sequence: TGTGCCAGCAGCTTGGAGAGGACCGGGGAGCTGTTTTTT.

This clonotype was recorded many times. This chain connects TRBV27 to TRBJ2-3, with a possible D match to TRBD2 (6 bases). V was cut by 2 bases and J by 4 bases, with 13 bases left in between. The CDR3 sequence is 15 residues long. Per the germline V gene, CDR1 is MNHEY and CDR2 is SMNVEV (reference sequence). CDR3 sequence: CASSLLARGSDTQYF. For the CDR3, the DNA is TGTGCCAGCAGTTTACTAGCGAGGGGATCAGATACGCAGTATTTT.

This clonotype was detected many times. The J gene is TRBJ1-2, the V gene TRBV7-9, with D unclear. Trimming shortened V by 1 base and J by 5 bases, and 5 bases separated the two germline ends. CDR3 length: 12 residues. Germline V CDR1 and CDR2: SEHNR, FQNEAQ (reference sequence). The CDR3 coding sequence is TGTGCCAGCAGCTTAGACGATTATGGCTACACCTTC. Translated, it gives CASSLDDYGYTF.

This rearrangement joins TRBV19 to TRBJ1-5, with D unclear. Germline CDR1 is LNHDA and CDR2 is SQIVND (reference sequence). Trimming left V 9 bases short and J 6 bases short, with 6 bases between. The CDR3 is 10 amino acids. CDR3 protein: CASGRQPQHF. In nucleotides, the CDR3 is TGTGCCAGCGGGCGTCAGCCCCAGCATTTT.

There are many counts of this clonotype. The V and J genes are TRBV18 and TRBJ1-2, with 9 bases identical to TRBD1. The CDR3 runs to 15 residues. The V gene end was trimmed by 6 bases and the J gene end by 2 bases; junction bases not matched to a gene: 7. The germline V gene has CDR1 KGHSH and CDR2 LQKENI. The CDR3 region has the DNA TGTGCCAGCTCTCAAATGACAGGGGGAAACTATGGCTACACCTTC. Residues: CASSQMTGGNYGYTF.

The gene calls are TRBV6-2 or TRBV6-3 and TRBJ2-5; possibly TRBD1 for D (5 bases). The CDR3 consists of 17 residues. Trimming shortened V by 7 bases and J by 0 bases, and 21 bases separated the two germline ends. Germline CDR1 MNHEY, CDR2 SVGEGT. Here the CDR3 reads CASKRTRGQTYQETQYF. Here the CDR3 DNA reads TGTGCCAGCAAAAGGACACGTGGGCAAACCTACCAAGAGACCCAGTACTTC.

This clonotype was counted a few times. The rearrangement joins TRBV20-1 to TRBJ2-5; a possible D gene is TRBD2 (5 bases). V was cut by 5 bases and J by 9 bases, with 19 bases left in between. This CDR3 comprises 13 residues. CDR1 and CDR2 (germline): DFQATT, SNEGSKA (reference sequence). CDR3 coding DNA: TGCAGTGCTTTAATGGGCGGGCGTCGGGCCCAGTACTTC. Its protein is CSALMGGRRAQYF.

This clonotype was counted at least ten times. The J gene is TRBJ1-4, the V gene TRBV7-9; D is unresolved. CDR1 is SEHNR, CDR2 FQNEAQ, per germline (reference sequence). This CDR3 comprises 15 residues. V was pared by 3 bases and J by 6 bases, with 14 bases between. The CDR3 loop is CASSFGPEAHEKLFF. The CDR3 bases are TGTGCCAGCAGCTTCGGACCCGAGGCCCATGAAAAACTGTTTTTT.

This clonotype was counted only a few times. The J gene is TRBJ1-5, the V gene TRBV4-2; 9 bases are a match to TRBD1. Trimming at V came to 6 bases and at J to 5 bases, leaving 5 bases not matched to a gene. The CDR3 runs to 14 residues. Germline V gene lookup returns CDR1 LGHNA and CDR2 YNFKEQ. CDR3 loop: CASSRQGVDQPQHF. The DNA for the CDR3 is TGTGCCAGCAGTCGACAGGGGGTCGATCAGCCCCAGCATTTT.

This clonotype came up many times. The CDR3 reads CASSGGGVEQFF. CDR3 DNA: TGTGCCAGCAGTGGTGGGGGGGTTGAGCAGTTCTTC. V is TRBV12-3 or TRBV12-4 and J is TRBJ2-1; TRBD2 agrees at 7 bases. Unmatched junction bases numbered 4, after V lost 5 bases and J lost 9 bases. The CDR3 is 12 residues long.

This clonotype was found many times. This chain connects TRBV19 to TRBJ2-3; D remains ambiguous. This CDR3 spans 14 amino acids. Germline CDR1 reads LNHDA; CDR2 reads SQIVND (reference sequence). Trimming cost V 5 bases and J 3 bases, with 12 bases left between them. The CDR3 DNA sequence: TGTGCCAGTAGTCCCCTAGAGGCGACAGATACGCAGTATTTT. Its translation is CASSPLEATDTQYF.

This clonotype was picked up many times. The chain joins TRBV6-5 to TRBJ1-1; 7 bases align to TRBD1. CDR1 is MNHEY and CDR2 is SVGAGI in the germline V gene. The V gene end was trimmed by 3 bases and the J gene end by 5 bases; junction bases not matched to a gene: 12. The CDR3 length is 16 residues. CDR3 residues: CASSYETGALGTEAFF. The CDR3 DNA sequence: TGTGCCAGCAGTTATGAAACAGGGGCCCTCGGTACTGAAGCTTTCTTT.

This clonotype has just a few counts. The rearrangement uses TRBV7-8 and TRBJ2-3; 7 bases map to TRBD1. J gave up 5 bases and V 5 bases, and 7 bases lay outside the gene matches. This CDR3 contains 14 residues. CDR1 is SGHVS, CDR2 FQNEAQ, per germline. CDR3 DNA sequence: TGTGCCAGCAGCCCACCGACAGGGAAAGATACGCAGTATTTT. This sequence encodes CASSPPTGKDTQYF.

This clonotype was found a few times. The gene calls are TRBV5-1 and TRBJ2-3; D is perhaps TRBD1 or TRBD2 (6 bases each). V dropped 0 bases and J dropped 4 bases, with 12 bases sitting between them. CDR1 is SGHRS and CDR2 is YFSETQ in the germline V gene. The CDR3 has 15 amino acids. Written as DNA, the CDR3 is TGCGCCAGCAGCTTGGGCACGGGGGCCGCAGATACGCAGTATTTT. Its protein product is CASSLGTGAADTQYF.

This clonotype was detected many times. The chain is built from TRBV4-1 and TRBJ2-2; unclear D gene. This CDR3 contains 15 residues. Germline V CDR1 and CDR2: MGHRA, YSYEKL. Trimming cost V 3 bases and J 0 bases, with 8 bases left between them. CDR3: CASSQTPANTGELFF. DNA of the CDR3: TGCGCCAGCAGCCAGACCCCGGCGAACACCGGGGAGCTGTTTTTT.

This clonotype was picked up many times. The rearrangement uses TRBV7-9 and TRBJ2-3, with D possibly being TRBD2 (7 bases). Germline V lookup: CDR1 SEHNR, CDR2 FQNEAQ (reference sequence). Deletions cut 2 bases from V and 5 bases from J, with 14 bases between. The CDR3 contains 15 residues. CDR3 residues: CASSLMAGAGDTQYF. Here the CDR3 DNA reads TGTGCCAGCAGCTTAATGGCGGGGGCGGGAGATACGCAGTATTTT.

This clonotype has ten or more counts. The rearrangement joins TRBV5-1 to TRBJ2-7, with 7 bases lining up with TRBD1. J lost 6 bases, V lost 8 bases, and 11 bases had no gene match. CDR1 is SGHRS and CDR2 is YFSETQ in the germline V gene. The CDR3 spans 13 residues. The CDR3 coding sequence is TGCGCCAGACAGGGGTCGGTATCGGGCGAGCAGTACGTC. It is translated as CARQGSVSGEQYV.

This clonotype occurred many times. Here the CDR3 reads CASSSQLAKLLDEQFF. The CDR3 DNA reads as TGTGCCAGCAGTTCCCAACTAGCTAAGTTGCTTGATGAGCAGTTCTTC. The rearrangement joins TRBV6-5 to TRBJ2-1; perhaps TRBD2 as D (6 bases). Per germline, CDR1 MNHEY and CDR2 SVGAGI. The CDR3 is 16 residues long. Trimming stripped 4 bases from V and 8 bases from J, with 21 bases between.

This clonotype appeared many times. The chain's CDR3 is CASSFEPRDYGYTF. The CDR3, as DNA: TGTGCCAGCAGCTTCGAGCCAAGGGACTATGGCTACACCTTC. The chain is built from TRBV7-9 and TRBJ1-2, with unresolved D. The V and J ends lost 3 bases and 3 bases respectively, with 11 bases between them. CDR3 length: 14 residues. The V gene's germline CDR1 is SEHNR and CDR2 FQNEAQ (reference sequence).

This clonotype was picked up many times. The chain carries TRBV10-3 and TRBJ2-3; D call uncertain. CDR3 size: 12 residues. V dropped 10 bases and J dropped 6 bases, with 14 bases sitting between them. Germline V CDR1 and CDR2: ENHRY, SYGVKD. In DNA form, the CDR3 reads TGTGCCAGCTCAACTCAGCCGGATACGCAGTATTTT. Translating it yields CASSTQPDTQYF.

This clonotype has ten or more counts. The CDR3 nucleotides are TGTGCCAGCAGCTACATCGGGACAGCGAACACTGAAGCTTTCTTT. Translating it yields CASSYIGTANTEAFF. This rearrangement joins TRBV12-3 or TRBV12-4 to TRBJ1-1, with 7 bases identical to TRBD1. Trimming cost V 6 bases and J 1 base; bases outside gene matches: 8. The CDR3 is 15 residues long.